This T cell receptor beta chain was observed in a study of human T cells and chemical hapten exposure. Study details: Mostly female, the patients presented with alopecia areata, totalis or universalis. Study outcomes and limitations: Counts of TCRs above 1 in 1000 frequency stayed unchanged with DPC sensitization.

Time point given: pre-sensitization, week 0. Treatment meaning: therapeutic diphenylcyclopropenone sensitization with weekly scalp DPC. Someone pulled total RNA out of unfractionated whole blood. This CDR3 comprises 12 residues. V lost 5 bases and J lost 12, with 14 bases in between. Germline V gene data show CDR1 as LGHNT and CDR2 as FRNRAP. This clonotype was counted between two and nine times. Its antigen is unknown. Original analysis: Sample TCR counts, which ranged from roughly 20,000 to 690,600, had a median of roughly 100,000. TCRdb recomputed calls from the RACE reads with MiXCR, one row per CDR3 protein. The V and J calls reflect TCRdb's pipeline rather than the authors' work. The table has about 40,000 distinct CDR3 sequences, approximately 10% seen once; the top ten hold about 6.5%.

Source: whole blood, taken in connection with sensitization to the hapten diphenylcyclopropenone (DPC). The rearrangement uses TRBV12-5 and TRBJ2-1; D unclear. The clonotype originates from a man aged 25 to 40 with alopecia areata. Some clones in this sample may be carry-over from other donors' samples. This chain's CDR3 is CASGPLGPVQFF. The DNA of the CDR3 is TGTGCTAGTGGTCCGCTCGGTCCGGTGCAGTTCTTC.